This TCR beta chain emerged from a study of blood T cells in healthy people across ages. The V end was cut by 6 bases, the J end by 2 bases, with 17 bases between. The CDR3 totals 15 residues. Together with a sample-barcoded 5' primer, a J-beta primer mix was included in a second PCR lasting about 7 to 11 cycles. TCRdb re-called the 5' RACE reads with MiXCR, one entry per CDR3 protein. The repertoire includes about 620,000 distinct CDR3 sequences, 20% to 25% of them detected once, and 3.6% sits in the top ten. The chain is built from TRBV12-3 or TRBV12-4 and TRBJ2-7; the D gene could be TRBD1 or TRBD2 (5 bases each). This sequence originates from an older man in good health. The sequencing sample was made of blood. CDR3 sequence (DNA): TGTGCCAGCAGGGGATCCGGGACCGCCACCTACGAGCAGTACTTC. It yields the protein CASRGSGTATYEQYF.